This is a list of T cell receptor beta chains from one sample in a study of blood T cell repertoires in COVID-19. Assay: immunoSEQ multiplex PCR; the TCRdb copy retains only in-frame clones and omits some. The table shows 55,000 to 65,000 clones, with around 87% occurring only once. The source material was peripheral blood. The receptors derive from a man aged 60 to 75 with active or convalescent COVID-19. CDR3s include the opening cysteine and the closing phenylalanine or tryptophan. Fields, in order: V gene, J gene, clone size, D gene, CDR3 DNA, CDR3 protein. D genes are given only for firm matches. Not all rows give a size; the values are once, few, many and, for expanded clones, a class.

TRBV6-5	TRBJ2-1	NA	NA	TGTGCCAGCAGTCGCCCCGGTATTGATGAGCAGTTCTTC	CASSRPGIDEQFF
TRBV19	TRBJ1-4	NA	TRBD1	TGTGCCAGTAGTACACAGGGGGCCCCCAAGAAACTGTTTTTT	CASSTQGAPKKLFF
TRBV7-9	TRBJ2-3	NA	NA	TGTGCCAGCAGCAAGGGAGGCAGCACAGATACGCAGTATTTT	CASSKGGSTDTQYF
TRBV21-1	TRBJ2-1	NA	NA	TGTGCCAGCAGCAAAGTGGGCGACAGGTTTGAAGACAATGAGCAGTTCTTC	CASSKVGDRFEDNEQFF
TRBV5-1	TRBJ2-7	few	TRBD1	TGCGCCAGCAGCTTGGCGGGGACAGGGGTCTCGTGGGAGCAGTACTTC	CASSLAGTGVSWEQYF
TRBV18	TRBJ1-5	NA	TRBD1	TGTGCCAGCTCTTGGACAGGGAAGAATCAGCCCCAGCATTTT	CASSWTGKNQPQHF
TRBV10-1	TRBJ1-1	NA	NA	TGCGCCAGCAGTGAGATGGGACATCTCACTGAAGCTTTCTTT	CASSEMGHLTEAFF
TRBV18	TRBJ2-7	NA	NA	TGTGCCAGCTCGGACACGCGACTGCTATACGAGCAGTACTTC	CASSDTRLLYEQYF
TRBV18	TRBJ2-7	NA	NA	TGTGCCAGCTCACCACCCTCCAGGGAGCAGTACTTC	CASSPPSREQYF
TRBV5-1	TRBJ2-7	NA	NA	TGCGCCAGCAGCTTGGATTCTCTCTACGAGCAGTACTTC	CASSLDSLYEQYF
TRBV4-1	TRBJ2-5	NA	NA	TGCGCCAGCAGCCTTACTAGGGAGACCCAGTACTTC	CASSLTRETQYF
TRBV7-2	TRBJ1-2	few	NA	TGTGCCAGCAGCTTAGACAGGGACTATGGCTACACCTTC	CASSLDRDYGYTF
TRBV18	TRBJ1-2	NA	NA	TGTGCCAGCTCACCTTACGACACAGCTTCCTATGGCTACACCTTC	CASSPYDTASYGYTF
TRBV9	TRBJ2-1	NA	TRBD2	TGTGCCAGCAAGAGGCGGGAGGGCCTTTGGGGCTCCTACAATGAGCAGTTCTTC	CASKRREGLWGSYNEQFF
TRBV19	TRBJ1-1	NA	TRBD1	TGTGCCAGTAGTAAGAGGACAGGGGACACTGAAGCTTTCTTT	CASSKRTGDTEAFF
TRBV7-6	TRBJ1-5	NA	TRBD1	TGTGCCAGCAGCACCAATACCGGGACAGGGGATCAGCCCCAGCATTTT	CASSTNTGTGDQPQHF
TRBV12-5	TRBJ1-1	once	NA	TGTGCTAGTGGTTTGGGACAAGGGCAGGGAATCGCTGAAGCTTTCTTT	CASGLGQGQGIAEAFF
TRBV28	TRBJ2-1	NA	NA	TGTGCCAGCAGTCTACTGACTAGGGATGAGCAGTTCTTC	CASSLLTRDEQFF
TRBV4-3	TRBJ2-7	NA	NA	TGCGCCAGCAGCCAAGTGGTGGCCGCAGGATCCTACGAGCAGTACTTC	CASSQVVAAGSYEQYF
TRBV11-3	TRBJ2-5	NA	TRBD2	TGTGCCAGCAGCTTAGGCTCCCAGGGAGGGAGGCAAGAGACCCAGTACTTC	CASSLGSQGGRQETQYF
TRBV5-4	TRBJ1-2	NA	TRBD1	TGTGCCAGCAGCCCGGGACAGGGGGCCTCCGGCTACACCTTC	CASSPGQGASGYTF
TRBV6-5	TRBJ2-2	NA	TRBD1	TGTGCCAGCAGTTACGGGACAGGGGGCACCGGGGAGCTGTTTTTT	CASSYGTGGTGELFF
TRBV5-1	TRBJ2-7	NA	NA	TGCGCCAGCAGCGCGAGGGCTAGCGAAAACTACGAGCAGTACTTC	CASSARASENYEQYF
TRBV6-2/TRBV6-3	TRBJ2-7	few	NA	TGTGCCAGCAGTTATTTCGACAGGATCTACGAGCAGTACTTC	CASSYFDRIYEQYF
TRBV28	TRBJ1-2	NA	NA	TGTGCCAGCAGTTTAATTTCCCCCGGACAGCGTAACTATGGCTACACCTTC	CASSLISPGQRNYGYTF
TRBV7-2	TRBJ1-4	once	TRBD1	TGTGCCAGCAGCTCGGGACAGGCCTGGGAAAAACTGTTTTTT	CASSSGQAWEKLFF